The 18 T cell receptor beta chains presented below share a single source sample, sequenced in a study of blood T cell repertoires in COVID-19. Produced via immunoSEQ multiplex PCR; TCRdb's table is partial and in-frame only. The repertoire holds some 200,000 clones, with roughly 81% as singletons. The sequenced sample consisted of peripheral blood. The receptors derive from a woman in her fifties or sixties with active or convalescent COVID-19.

In DNA form, the CDR3 reads TGTGCCTGGCTAAACCCAGGGGGACAGCCTAATTCACCCCTCCACTTT. This gives the protein CAWLNPGGQPNSPLHF. V gene TRBV30 combines with J gene TRBJ1-6; 7 bases align to TRBD1. Germline assignment: CDR1 GTSNPN and CDR2 SVGIG (reference sequence). CDR3 size: 16 residues. The trim removed 5 bases at V and 6 bases at J, leaving 13 bases unmatched.

CDR3 loop: CASSPEVLGVNTEAFF. Written as DNA, the CDR3 is TGTGCCAGCAGCCCGGAGGTGCTAGGAGTGAACACTGAAGCTTTCTTT. This chain links TRBV4-2 with TRBJ1-1; no definite D call. Germline V gene lookup returns CDR1 LGHNA and CDR2 YNFKEQ. The V and J ends lost 4 bases and 0 bases respectively, with 15 bases between them. The CDR3 length is 16 residues.

This clone was seen just once. The chain is built from TRBV18 and TRBJ2-5; 11 nucleotides align to TRBD2. Trimming removed 0 bases from V and 0 bases from J; junction bases left unmatched: 0. CDR1 and CDR2 (germline): KGHSH, LQKENI. CDR3 length equals 16 residues. The CDR3 DNA sequence: TGTGCCAGCTCACCACCACTAGCGGGGGACCAAGAGACCCAGTACTTC. This gives the protein CASSPPLAGDQETQYF.

The chain joins TRBV6-6 to TRBJ2-3; tentative D call: TRBD1 (6 bases). CDR3 size: 14 residues. Per the germline V gene, CDR1 is MNHNY and CDR2 is SVGAGI (reference sequence). V was cut by 2 bases and J by 4 bases, with 10 bases left in between. As DNA, the CDR3 is TGTGCCAGCAGTTACCTACAGGGATCAGATACGCAGTATTTT. Translation gives CASSYLQGSDTQYF.

This clone was seen once. V usage is TRBV6-5 and J usage is TRBJ1-5, with D possibly TRBD1 on 6 matching bases. The germline CDR1 and CDR2 sequences are MNHEY and SVGAGI. V lost 4 bases, J lost 7 bases, and 8 bases lay in between. This CDR3 spans 12 amino acids. As DNA, the CDR3 is TGTGCCAGCAGTTTTCAGGGGCAGCCCCAGCATTTT. It translates to CASSFQGQPQHF.

V is TRBV9 and J is TRBJ2-7; 8 bases are shared with TRBD1. The J segment lost 2 bases and the V segment lost 4 bases, leaving 11 bases of the junction unmatched. Germline CDR1 is SGDLS and CDR2 is YYNGEE. The CDR3 is made up of 16 amino acids. CDR3 sequence reads: CASSIGPGQDAYEQYF. CDR3 nucleotide sequence: TGTGCCAGCAGCATCGGGCCGGGACAGGACGCCTACGAGCAGTACTTC. The complete variable domain, with remaining parts taken from reference TRBV9 and TRBJ2-7, reads DSGVTQTPKHLITATGQRVTLRCSPRSGDLSVYWYQQSLDQGLQFLIQYYNGEERAKGNILERFSAQQFPDLHSELNLSSLELGDSALYFCASSIGPGQDAYEQYFGPGTRLTVT.

The chain carries TRBV19 and TRBJ1-1; D perhaps matches TRBD1 (6 bases). Per germline, CDR1 LNHDA and CDR2 SQIVND (reference sequence). Trimming shortened V by 4 bases and J by 8 bases, and 14 bases separated the two germline ends. CDR3 length equals 13 residues. The CDR3 spells CASSNNRDSEAFF. The CDR3, as DNA: TGTGCCAGTAGTAATAACAGGGATAGCGAAGCTTTCTTT.

J is TRBJ1-5 and V is TRBV9, with unresolved D. The length of the CDR3 is 15 residues. Trimming pared 0 bases from V and 2 bases from J, leaving 9 bases between. Looked up from germline, CDR1 is SGDLS and CDR2 is YYNGEE. CDR3 loop: CASSVGPGGNQPQHF. The DNA of the CDR3 is TGTGCCAGCAGCGTAGGGCCGGGTGGCAATCAGCCCCAGCATTTT.

The rearrangement links TRBV2 to TRBJ2-1, with 10 bases identical to TRBD1. V lost 7 bases, J lost 8 bases, and 11 bases stayed unmatched. Germline CDR1 and CDR2: SNHLY and FYNNEI. This CDR3 comprises 15 residues. CDR3 sequence reads: CASTLGQGKPDEQFF. The CDR3 region has the DNA TGTGCCAGCACCTTGGGACAGGGGAAGCCCGATGAGCAGTTCTTC. Full variable domain (outside the CDR3, taken from reference TRBV2 and TRBJ2-1): EPEVTQTPSHQVTQMGQEVILRCVPISNHLYFYWYRQILGQKVEFLVSFYNNEISEKSEIFDDQFSVERPDGSNFTLKIRSTKLEDSAMYFCASTLGQGKPDEQFFGPGTRLTVL.

The chain has TRBV15 and TRBJ2-7; 7 bases agree with TRBD1. Trimming cost V 2 bases and J 3 bases; bases outside gene matches: 4. Germline V CDR1 and CDR2: LNHNV, YYDKDF (reference sequence). The CDR3 spans 14 residues. CDR3 bases: TGTGCCACCAGCAGACAGGGGGAGAACTACGAGCAGTACTTC. Its protein product is CATSRQGENYEQYF.

This chain links TRBV10-3 with TRBJ1-2, with D possibly matching TRBD1 (6 bases). V lost 4 bases and J 5 bases, leaving 14 bases between the germline ends. The CDR3 is 14 residues long. Germline CDR1 and CDR2: ENHRY and SYGVKD. The CDR3 sequence: CAISGGGDSYGYTF. CDR3 sequence (DNA): TGTGCCATCAGTGGGGGGGGCGACAGTTATGGCTACACCTTC.

The chain recombines TRBV9 with TRBJ2-1; TRBD1 matches 7 bases. V gave up 0 bases and J gave up 9 bases; unmatched junction bases: 9. Germline CDR1 and CDR2: SGDLS and YYNGEE. This CDR3 has 15 amino acids. CDR3 in DNA: TGTGCCAGCAGCGTAGAGGGGCGCCAGGGGGTTGAGCAGTTCTTC. It codes for CASSVEGRQGVEQFF.

The rearrangement joins TRBV28 to TRBJ1-2; TRBD1 agrees at 7 bases. J was trimmed by 7 bases and V by 7 bases; bases with no gene match: 9. There are 13 residues in the CDR3. Germline CDR1 and CDR2: MDHEN and SYDVKM. The CDR3: CASTPDRVIGYTF. In nucleotides, the CDR3 is TGTGCCAGCACCCCCGACAGGGTAATTGGCTACACCTTC.

This clone was counted once. This sequence joins TRBV7-9 and TRBJ1-3; TRBD1 agrees at 7 bases. CDR3 length: 16 residues. CDR1 is SEHNR and CDR2 is FQNEAQ in the germline V gene (reference sequence). After removal of 5 bases from V and 0 bases from J, the junction contained 7 bases not matched to a gene. Here the CDR3 DNA reads TGTGCCAGCAGCGCTAGGGACAGACACTCTGGAAACACCATATATTTT. This gives the protein CASSARDRHSGNTIYF.

Comments on this clone: This specimen includes other DNA sequences encoding the same CDR3. The V gene is TRBV5-4, the J gene TRBJ2-1; D possibly corresponds to TRBD2 (5 bases). Germline values: CDR1 SGHNT, CDR2 YYREEE (reference sequence). The CDR3 is 15 residues long. V was cut by 2 bases and J by 3 bases, with 12 bases left in between. Here the CDR3 reads CASSLSSGYYNEQFF. The CDR3 DNA follows: TGTGCCAGCAGCTTATCCAGCGGTTACTACAATGAGCAGTTCTTC.

This rearrangement joins TRBV19 to TRBJ2-1; 8 nucleotides agree with TRBD1. The germline V gene encodes CDR1 LNHDA and CDR2 SQIVND (reference sequence). CDR3 length equals 13 residues. The trim removed 5 bases at V and 8 bases at J, leaving 5 bases unmatched. For the CDR3, the DNA is TGTGCCAGTAGTCCTCAGGGGGCCGATGAGCAGTTCTTC. Translation: CASSPQGADEQFF.

The V and J genes are TRBV9 and TRBJ2-2; 10 nucleotides match TRBD2. This CDR3 has 17 residues. The ends lost 4 bases at V and 6 bases at J; junction bases unmatched: 12. The germline V gene has CDR1 SGDLS and CDR2 YYNGEE. The CDR3, as DNA: TGTGCCAGCAGCCGCTTTGGAAGCGGGGGGGCCGCCGGGGAGCTGTTTTTT. Translated, it gives CASSRFGSGGAAGELFF.

This chain connects TRBV5-6 to TRBJ1-1; 7 nucleotides line up with TRBD1. Germline-derived CDR1 and CDR2 are SGHDT and YYEEEE. Losses at the gene ends were 4 bases for V and 5 bases for J; bases not matched to a gene: 17. This CDR3 region has 17 residues. CDR3 amino acids: CASSHRPTNDRETEAFF. The CDR3 DNA sequence: TGTGCCAGCAGCCATCGCCCCACTAATGACAGGGAGACTGAAGCTTTCTTT.